Detailed here is one T cell receptor beta chain. Its target is unknown. These data come from a study of blood T cells in healthy people across ages. The study's findings and limits: Investigators viewed diversity estimates from one million T cells as underestimates, the study reported.

Combining a sample-barcoded 5' primer with a J-beta primer mix, a second PCR ran for roughly 7 to 12 cycles. A template-switch adaptor with 12 random nucleotides tagged each cDNA molecule. Sequencing of every sample gave 2.5 million or more CDR3-containing paired-end reads. TCRdb passed the 5' RACE reads through MiXCR, listing each CDR3 protein once. The repertoire holds more than 700,000 distinct CDR3 sequences, with about 42% as singletons. Trimming shortened V by 5 bases and J by 10 bases, and 21 bases separated the two germline ends. Germline V CDR1 and CDR2: MNHNS, SASEGT. The CDR3 contains 14 residues.

The chain recombines TRBV6-1 with TRBJ2-7; no clear D. This receptor was taken from a man older than 75 in good health. Sequencing was performed on blood. DNA for the CDR3: TGTGCCAGCAGTCCTAACTCAGGATCATGGGCCCAGTACTTC. Residues: CASSPNSGSWAQYF.